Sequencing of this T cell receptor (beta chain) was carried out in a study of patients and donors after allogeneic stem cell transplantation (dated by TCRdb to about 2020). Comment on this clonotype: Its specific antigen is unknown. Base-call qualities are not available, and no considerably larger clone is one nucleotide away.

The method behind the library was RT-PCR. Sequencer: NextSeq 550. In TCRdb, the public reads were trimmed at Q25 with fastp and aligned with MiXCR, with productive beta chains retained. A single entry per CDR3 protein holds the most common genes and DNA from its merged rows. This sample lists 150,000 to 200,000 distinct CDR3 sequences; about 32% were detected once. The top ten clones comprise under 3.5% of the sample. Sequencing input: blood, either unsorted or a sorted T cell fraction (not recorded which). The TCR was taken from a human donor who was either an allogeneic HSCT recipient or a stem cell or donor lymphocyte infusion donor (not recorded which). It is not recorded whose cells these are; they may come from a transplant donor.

The DNA is TGTGCCAGCAGCGTAGCTTGGGCGGGGGAGACCCAGTACTTC. This codes for CASSVAWAGETQYF. The chain is encoded by TRBV9 joined to TRBJ2-5; TRBD2 might be the D gene, on 6 matching bases. The CDR3 contains 14 residues, cysteine and phenylalanine counted. The entry retains the CDR3 DNA only, 42 bases that are in frame from base 1. Between the V and J ends, shortened by 0 bases and 5 bases respectively, the junction contains 11 bases. CDR1 SGDLS and CDR2 YYNGEE were looked up in the germline V gene.